The sequence of this T cell receptor beta chain was determined in a study of cytomegalovirus exposure and HLA in healthy donors. This CDR3 comprises 13 residues. V lost 2 bases, J lost 5 bases, and 7 bases lay in between. Germline V gene lookup returns CDR1 SGHRS and CDR2 YFSETQ. The primer mix had 60 Vbeta and 13 Jbeta primers. Using immunoSEQ multiplex PCR, the repertoire was profiled, and TCRdb retains in-frame clones only, with some absent. The sample lists approximately 150,000 clones; about 75% were seen once. The source of this sequence is a male donor in good health and CMV-seronegative. Sequences were obtained from PBMCs. This chain uses TRBV5-1 with TRBJ1-4; TRBD1 is a possible D gene (6 bases). The CDR3 here is CASSLGQNEKLFF. The CDR3 nucleotides read TGCGCCAGCAGCTTAGGACAGAATGAAAAACTGTTTTTT.